This entry lists 10 T cell receptor beta chains sequenced from one sample in a study of cytomegalovirus exposure and HLA in healthy donors. TCRdb's table, derived via immunoSEQ multiplex PCR, lists solely in-frame clones and lacks some. The repertoire holds approximately 270,000 clones, with 70% to 90% as singletons. The specimen was PBMCs. These receptors came from a woman in her late teens or twenties in good health and CMV-seronegative.

This clone appeared once. The CDR3 sequence is CASSLSGTGPYGYTF. CDR3 DNA sequence: TGTGCCAGCAGTTTATCGGGGACAGGGCCCTATGGCTACACCTTC. The chain recombines TRBV27 with TRBJ1-2; 9 bases align to TRBD1. The CDR3 is made up of 15 amino acids. CDR1 and CDR2 from the germline V gene are MNHEY and SMNVEV (reference sequence). The ends lost 0 bases at V and 4 bases at J; junction bases unmatched: 3.

The CDR3 DNA follows: TGCGCCAGCAGCCAGGAGTTACAGGGGGCGCCTGGCTACACCTTC. It is translated as CASSQELQGAPGYTF. The rearrangement uses TRBV4-3 and TRBJ1-2; 9 nucleotides agree with TRBD1. The CDR3 totals 15 residues. Per the germline V gene, CDR1 is LGHNA and CDR2 is YSLEER. The junction had 9 bases not matched to a gene; V was cut back by 3 bases and J by 7 bases.

The CDR3 here is CASSLGGGGNLWANVLTF. The CDR3 coding sequence is TGCGCCAGCAGCTTGGGCGGCGGGGGGAATCTCTGGGCCAACGTCCTGACTTTC. The chain links TRBV5-1 to TRBJ2-6; 8 bases match TRBD2. Per the germline V gene, CDR1 is SGHRS and CDR2 is YFSETQ. The CDR3 length is 18 residues. J lost 5 bases, V lost 0 bases, and 10 bases had no gene match.

The CDR3 DNA is TGCAGCCCCACCGGCGGCAATGAGCAGTTCTTC. Its translation: CSPTGGNEQFF. The genes are TRBV29-1 and TRBJ2-1; D is undetermined. V lost 8 bases, J lost 6 bases, and 11 bases lay in between. The length of the CDR3 is 11 residues. Germline V CDR1 and CDR2: SQVTM, ANQGSEA.

CDR3 protein: CASRFYRGLSGELFF. The CDR3 coding sequence is TGTGCCAGCAGGTTTTACAGGGGGTTGAGCGGGGAGCTGTTTTTT. J is TRBJ2-2 and V is TRBV2; 8 bases line up with TRBD1. The J segment lost 7 bases and the V segment lost 6 bases, leaving 10 bases of the junction unmatched. Germline lookup yields CDR1 SNHLY and CDR2 FYNNEI. CDR3 size: 15 residues.

V usage is TRBV28 and J usage is TRBJ2-5, with D uncertain. Germline assignment: CDR1 MDHEN and CDR2 SYDVKM. V lost 1 base and J lost 1, with 10 bases in between. This CDR3 spans 15 amino acids. CDR3 region: CASSLFPSGQETQYF. The CDR3 nucleotides are TGTGCCAGCAGTTTATTCCCCTCGGGCCAAGAGACCCAGTACTTC.

V and J are TRBV6-5 and TRBJ2-7; D remains unclear. Germline loops: CDR1 MNHEY, CDR2 SVGAGI. This CDR3 comprises 14 residues. The V end was cut by 6 bases, the J end by 0 bases, with 12 bases between. The CDR3 sequence: CASRRTRNSYEQYF. The CDR3 coding sequence is TGTGCCAGCAGACGAACACGCAACTCCTACGAGCAGTACTTC.

The gene calls are TRBV9 and TRBJ1-1; the D is unclear. CDR1 and CDR2 from the germline V gene are SGDLS and YYNGEE. Between the trimmed V and J ends, which lost 3 bases and 2 bases, there was a span of 8 bases. The length of the CDR3 is 13 residues. CDR3 amino acids: CASSAMRNTEAFF. CDR3 bases: TGTGCCAGCAGCGCGATGAGAAACACTGAAGCTTTCTTT. Supplemented by reference TRBV9 and TRBJ1-1, the full variable domain reads DSGVTQTPKHLITATGQRVTLRCSPRSGDLSVYWYQQSLDQGLQFLIQYYNGEERAKGNILERFSAQQFPDLHSELNLSSLELGDSALYFCASSAMRNTEAFFGQGTRLTVV.

The table lists this clone with a count of one. The rearrangement links TRBV2 to TRBJ1-2; 8 bases fit TRBD1. With 4 bases clipped from V and 5 bases from J, the junction kept 9 bases outside the gene matches. The CDR3 contains 15 residues. CDR1 is SNHLY, CDR2 FYNNEI, per germline. The CDR3 loop reads CASSVKTGAVYGYTF. For the CDR3, the DNA is TGTGCCAGCAGTGTAAAGACAGGGGCTGTTTATGGCTACACCTTC. The full variable domain, completed using reference TRBV2 and TRBJ1-2, is EPEVTQTPSHQVTQMGQEVILRCVPISNHLYFYWYRQILGQKVEFLVSFYNNEISEKSEIFDDQFSVERPDGSNFTLKIRSTKLEDSAMYFCASSVKTGAVYGYTFGSGTRLTVV.

The genes are TRBV6-4 and TRBJ2-3; D is perhaps TRBD2 (5 bases). Trimming pared 2 bases from V and 1 base from J, leaving 10 bases between. Germline CDR1 is MRHNA and CDR2 is SNTAGT. The CDR3 sequence is 15 residues long. CDR3 loop: CASSDNSGGTDTQYF. The CDR3 nucleotides are TGTGCCAGCAGTGACAACAGCGGAGGCACAGATACGCAGTATTTT.